The 24 T cell receptor beta chains reported below all come from one sample, sequenced in a study of T-cell reconstitution after alpha-beta-depleted transplantation in children. As it was prepared, the TCRbeta library received unique molecular identifiers. Via MiXCR, TCRdb re-called the PCR reads, giving one row per CDR3 protein. Of 580,000 or so distinct CDR3 sequences listed, more than 20% are singletons. The specimen comprised PBMCs, mostly from graft donor cells, sampled 360 days after TCRalphabeta/CD19-depleted stem cell transplant. These receptors were collected from a boy in the first two years of life who had a stem cell transplant for acute myeloid leukemia, so the T cells may come from the graft donor.

The chain carries TRBV28 and TRBJ1-4; 8 bases agree with TRBD1. This CDR3 has 13 residues. Germline V gene lookup returns CDR1 MDHEN and CDR2 SYDVKM. The V gene end was trimmed by 6 bases and the J gene end by 14 bases; junction bases not matched to a gene: 11. The CDR3 sequence: CASRPGTGGFLFF. The CDR3 DNA follows: TGTGCCAGCAGACCAGGGACAGGCGGGTTCCTGTTTTTT.

The rearrangement joins TRBV20-1 to TRBJ2-4; 9 bases align to TRBD2. The CDR3 is 15 residues long. V lost 0 bases and J lost 6; bases outside the gene matches: 6. Germline CDR1 and CDR2: DFQATT and SNEGSKA (reference sequence). CDR3 protein: CSARDGELAGNIQYF. CDR3 sequence (DNA): TGCAGTGCTAGAGATGGAGAACTAGCGGGAAACATTCAGTACTTC.

This clonotype has just a few counts. V gene TRBV6-5 combines with J gene TRBJ2-2; weak D call: TRBD1 (6 bases). Germline-derived CDR1 and CDR2 are MNHEY and SVGAGI. CDR3 length equals 15 residues. Deletions cut 0 bases from V and 5 bases from J, with 10 bases between. The CDR3 region is CASSYSNRGTGELFF. In DNA form, the CDR3 reads TGTGCCAGCAGTTACTCGAATAGGGGGACCGGGGAGCTGTTTTTT.

V and J are TRBV3-1 and TRBJ2-2; 7 bases fit TRBD1. V lost 1 base to trimming and J lost 4 bases; unmatched junction nucleotides: 9. The CDR3 covers 17 residues. The germline V gene has CDR1 LGHDT and CDR2 YNNKEL (reference sequence). The CDR3 is CASSQGSTGMSTGELFF. The CDR3 coding sequence is TGTGCCAGCAGCCAAGGGTCGACAGGGATGAGCACCGGGGAGCTGTTTTTT.

The V gene is TRBV4-1, the J gene TRBJ1-5, with 7 bases matching TRBD1. The V segment lost 4 bases and the J segment 0 bases; nucleotides outside the gene matches: 9. The CDR3 consists of 17 residues. Germline V gene sequence: CDR1 MGHRA, CDR2 YSYEKL. CDR3 sequence: CASSRQGQPYSNQPQHF. CDR3 bases: TGCGCCAGCAGCCGACAGGGACAGCCGTATAGCAATCAGCCCCAGCATTTT.

Points on this clonotype: Given the absence of the conserved phenylalanine or tryptophan at the CDR3 end, a read error is likely. V usage is TRBV6-5 and J usage is TRBJ1-1; D perhaps matches TRBD1 (6 bases). The CDR3 totals 14 residues. V was trimmed by 0 bases and J by 4 bases, leaving 9 bases between them. Germline loops: CDR1 MNHEY, CDR2 SVGAGI. This CDR3 reads CASSYSEGGTEAFC. DNA for the CDR3: TGTGCCAGCAGTTACTCGGAAGGGGGCACTGAAGCTTTCTGT.

This clonotype was detected only a few times. The chain has TRBV6-5 and TRBJ2-5; D is undetermined. The V and J ends lost 0 bases and 4 bases respectively, with 6 bases between them. There are 13 residues in the CDR3. The germline CDR1 and CDR2 sequences are MNHEY and SVGAGI. The CDR3 sequence: CASSYSFRETQYF. CDR3 sequence (DNA): TGTGCCAGCAGTTACTCGTTTCGAGAGACCCAGTACTTC.

In its sample, this clonotype was seen a few times. The chain carries TRBV15 and TRBJ1-4, with D uncertain. CDR3 length equals 12 residues. V lost 6 bases, J lost 3 bases, and 5 bases lay in between. Germline CDR1 is LNHNV and CDR2 is YYDKDF (reference sequence). The CDR3 bases are TGTGCCACCAGAAGGGCTAATGAAAAACTGTTTTTT. It encodes CATRRANEKLFF.

This clonotype turned up a few times. This chain connects TRBV6-2 or TRBV6-3 to TRBJ2-7; no clear D. The CDR3 length is 13 residues. Trimming took 4 bases from V and 4 from J, leaving 11 bases between them. The germline V gene encodes CDR1 MNHEY and CDR2 SVGEGT. CDR3 in amino acids: CASSSRWWYEQYF. In DNA form, the CDR3 reads TGTGCCAGCAGTTCCAGGTGGTGGTACGAGCAGTACTTC.

This clonotype was counted a few times. This chain uses TRBV20-1 with TRBJ2-7; TRBD1 is a possible D gene (6 bases). Trimming shortened V by 1 base and J by 4 bases, and 14 bases separated the two germline ends. From germline, CDR1 is DFQATT and CDR2 SNEGSKA (reference sequence). There are 14 residues in the CDR3. The CDR3, as DNA: TGCAGTGCTAGAGTAGGACAGAGCCTATACGAGCAGTACGTC. Translation gives CSARVGQSLYEQYV.

The chain is built from TRBV7-9 and TRBJ2-7; no reliable D call. CDR3 size: 12 residues. Germline V gives CDR1 SEHNR, CDR2 FQNEAQ (reference sequence). V gave up 4 bases and J gave up 7 bases, with 11 bases separating them. CDR3 nucleotides: TGTGCCAGCAGCTCGCAGGCCAGGGAGCAGTACTTC. Its protein product is CASSSQAREQYF.

This clonotype has at least ten counts. This sequence joins TRBV7-9 and TRBJ2-7; D perhaps matches TRBD1 (6 bases). The CDR3 has 13 residues. Germline-derived CDR1 and CDR2 are SEHNR and FQNEAQ (reference sequence). Between the trimmed V and J ends, which lost 5 bases and 4 bases, there was a span of 12 bases. CDR3 in amino acids: CASSQDSQYEQYV. The CDR3 DNA follows: TGTGCCAGCAGCCAGGACAGCCAATACGAGCAGTACGTC.

The V call is TRBV28, the J call TRBJ1-5; no clear D. V was cut by 4 bases and J by 3 bases, with 13 bases left in between. Germline assignment: CDR1 MDHEN and CDR2 SYDVKM. This CDR3 is built from 15 residues. The CDR3 nucleotides are TGTGCCAGCAGTTCTTACGGAGTTGTCAATCAGCCCCAGCATTTT. Residues: CASSSYGVVNQPQHF.

The chain employs TRBV20-1 and TRBJ1-2; 11 bases fit TRBD1. CDR1 and CDR2 from the germline V gene are DFQATT and SNEGSKA (reference sequence). This CDR3 contains 14 residues. With V trimmed by 2 bases and J by 4 bases, 3 bases remained unmatched. CDR3 residues: CSARSGQGVYGYTF. CDR3 nucleotides: TGCAGTGCTAGATCGGGACAGGGGGTCTATGGCTACACCTTC.

This clonotype has at least ten counts. This CDR3 reads CASPGDRGTTGELFF. CDR3 in DNA: TGTGCCAGCCCTGGGGACAGGGGCACCACCGGGGAGCTGTTTTTT. The V and J genes are TRBV7-9 and TRBJ2-2, with 10 bases matching TRBD1. This CDR3 comprises 15 residues. The germline V gene has CDR1 SEHNR and CDR2 FQNEAQ (reference sequence). V shed 8 bases, J shed 4 bases, and the junction held 7 bases outside the gene matches.

DNA for the CDR3: TGTGCCAGCTCACCTAGGGCAGTGAACACCGGGGAGCTGTTTTTT. This translates into CASSPRAVNTGELFF. This chain joins TRBV18 and TRBJ2-2; D gene ambiguous. This CDR3 spans 15 amino acids. Germline CDR1 reads KGHSH; CDR2 reads LQKENI. With 3 bases removed from V and 1 base from J, the gap between germline ends came to 9 bases.

A single count supports this clonotype. V and J are TRBV3-1 and TRBJ2-1; 11 bases line up with TRBD2. The trim removed 3 bases at V and 9 bases at J, leaving 7 bases unmatched. Germline V CDR1 and CDR2: LGHDT, YNNKEL (reference sequence). The CDR3 totals 15 residues. The CDR3 loop is CASSHSLAGGVEQFF. In DNA, the CDR3 is TGTGCCAGCAGCCATAGCCTAGCGGGGGGAGTTGAGCAGTTCTTC.

There are many counts of this clonotype. The V call is TRBV2, the J call TRBJ1-5; tentative D call: TRBD1 (5 bases). CDR3 length: 14 amino acids. V was cut by 4 bases and J by 5 bases, with 12 bases left in between. Germline V gene lookup returns CDR1 SNHLY and CDR2 FYNNEI. In nucleotides, the CDR3 is TGTGCCAGCAGTGTAAGAGGGGACGATCAGCCCCAGCATTTT. As protein: CASSVRGDDQPQHF.

This clonotype was picked up many times. The chain combines TRBV20-1 with TRBJ2-7; tentative D call: TRBD1 (5 bases). This CDR3 contains 13 residues. V was cut by 0 bases and J by 6 bases, with 12 bases left in between. Germline CDR1 and CDR2: DFQATT and SNEGSKA (reference sequence). CDR3 in amino acids: CSARDVQVREQYF. CDR3 DNA: TGCAGTGCTAGAGACGTACAGGTCCGCGAGCAGTACTTC.

V usage is TRBV5-1 and J usage is TRBJ1-2; TRBD1 aligns across 9 bases. This CDR3 comprises 16 residues. Germline CDR1 is SGHRS and CDR2 is YFSETQ. Losses at the gene ends were 3 bases for V and 5 bases for J; bases not matched to a gene: 11. The CDR3 spells CASSSNLGTGQYGYTF. DNA of the CDR3: TGCGCCAGCAGCTCCAACCTCGGGACAGGGCAATATGGCTACACCTTC.

This clonotype occurred many times. The chain carries TRBV4-3 and TRBJ2-7; 7 bases are shared with TRBD1. Germline CDR1 is LGHNA and CDR2 is YSLEER. V gave up 4 bases and J gave up 2 bases; unmatched junction bases: 8. The CDR3 extends over 15 amino acids. CDR3 bases: TGCGCCAGCAGCCTTGGACAGGTTGGCACCTACGAGCAGTACTTC. Translated, it gives CASSLGQVGTYEQYF.

J is TRBJ2-1 and V is TRBV9, with 12 bases matching TRBD2. The CDR3 is 18 amino acids. Germline CDR1 reads SGDLS; CDR2 reads YYNGEE. The V segment lost 6 bases and the J segment 4 bases; nucleotides outside the gene matches: 14. CDR3 nucleotides: TGTGCCAGCACCCCGGTAACGACACTAGCGGGGGGATACAATGAGCAGTTCTTC. Translated: CASTPVTTLAGGYNEQFF.

This rearrangement joins TRBV25-1 to TRBJ2-1; D not resolved. Between the trimmed V and J ends, which lost 2 bases and 1 base, there was a span of 9 bases. The CDR3 consists of 15 residues. The germline gives CDR1 MGHDK, CDR2 SYGVNS. The CDR3 is CASSEGRVSYNEQFF. In nucleotides, the CDR3 is TGTGCCAGCAGTGAAGGAAGGGTATCCTACAATGAGCAGTTCTTC.

The gene calls are TRBV7-3 and TRBJ2-1; 9 nucleotides agree with TRBD1. In germline, CDR1 is SGHTA, CDR2 FQGTGA. Trimming cost V 4 bases and J 7 bases; bases outside gene matches: 11. This CDR3 spans 16 amino acids. CDR3 in DNA: TGTGCCAGCAGCTCGGGCCGGGACAGGGTTGGGAATGAGCAGTTCTTC. It translates to CASSSGRDRVGNEQFF.